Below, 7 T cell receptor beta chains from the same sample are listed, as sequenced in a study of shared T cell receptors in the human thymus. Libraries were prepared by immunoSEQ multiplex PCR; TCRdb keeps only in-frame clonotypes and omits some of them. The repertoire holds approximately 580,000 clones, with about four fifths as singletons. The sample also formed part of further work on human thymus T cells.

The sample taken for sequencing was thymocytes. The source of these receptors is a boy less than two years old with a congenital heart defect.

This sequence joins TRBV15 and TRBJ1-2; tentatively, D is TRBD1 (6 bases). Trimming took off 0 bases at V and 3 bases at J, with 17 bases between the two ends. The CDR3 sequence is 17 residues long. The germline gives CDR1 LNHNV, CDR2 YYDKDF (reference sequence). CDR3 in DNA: TGTGCCACCAGCAGAGATCTAGCGGGGGCGAACGACTATGGCTACACCTTC. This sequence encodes CATSRDLAGANDYGYTF.

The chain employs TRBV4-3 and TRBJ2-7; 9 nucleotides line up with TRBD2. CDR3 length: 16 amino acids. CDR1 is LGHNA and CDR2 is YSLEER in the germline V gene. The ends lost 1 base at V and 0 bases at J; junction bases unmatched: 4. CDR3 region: CASSQVTREGSYEQYF. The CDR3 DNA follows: TGCGCCAGCAGCCAAGTCACGCGGGAGGGCTCCTACGAGCAGTACTTC.

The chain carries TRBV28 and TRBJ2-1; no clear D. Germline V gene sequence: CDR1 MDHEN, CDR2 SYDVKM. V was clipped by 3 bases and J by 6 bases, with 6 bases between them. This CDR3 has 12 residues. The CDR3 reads CASSLETNEQFF. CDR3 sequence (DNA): TGTGCCAGCAGTTTGGAGACCAATGAGCAGTTCTTC.

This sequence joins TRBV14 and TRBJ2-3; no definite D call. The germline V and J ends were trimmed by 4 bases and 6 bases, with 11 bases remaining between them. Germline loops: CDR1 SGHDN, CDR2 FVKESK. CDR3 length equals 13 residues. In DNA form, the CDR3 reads TGTGCCAGCAGCCTCCTTGCCGGGGATACGCAGTATTTT. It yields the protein CASSLLAGDTQYF. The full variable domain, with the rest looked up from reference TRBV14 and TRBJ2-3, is EAGVTQFPSHSVIEKGQTVTLRCDPISGHDNLYWYRRVMGKEIKFLLHFVKESKQDESGMPNNRFLAERTGGTYSTLKVQPAELEDSGVYFCASSLLAGDTQYFGPGTRLTVL.

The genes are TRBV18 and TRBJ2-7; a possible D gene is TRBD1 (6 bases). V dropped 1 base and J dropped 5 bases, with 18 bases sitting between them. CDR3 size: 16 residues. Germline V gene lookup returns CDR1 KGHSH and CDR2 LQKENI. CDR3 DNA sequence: TGTGCCAGCTCACCACTCCCGGACAGATGGTTCCACGAGCAGTACTTC. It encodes CASSPLPDRWFHEQYF.

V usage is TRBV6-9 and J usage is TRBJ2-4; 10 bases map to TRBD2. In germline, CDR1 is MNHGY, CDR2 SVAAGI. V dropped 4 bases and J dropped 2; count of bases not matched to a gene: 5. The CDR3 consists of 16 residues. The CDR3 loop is CASSLKAGGPKNIQYF. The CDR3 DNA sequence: TGTGCCAGCAGTTTAAAAGCGGGAGGGCCCAAAAACATTCAGTACTTC.

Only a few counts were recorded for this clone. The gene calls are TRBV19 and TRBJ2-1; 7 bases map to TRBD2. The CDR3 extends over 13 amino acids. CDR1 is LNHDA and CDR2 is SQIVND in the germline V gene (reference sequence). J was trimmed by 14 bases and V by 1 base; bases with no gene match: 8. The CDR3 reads CASSIAQREVEFF. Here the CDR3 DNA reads TGTGCCAGTAGTATAGCTCAGCGGGAAGTAGAGTTCTTC.